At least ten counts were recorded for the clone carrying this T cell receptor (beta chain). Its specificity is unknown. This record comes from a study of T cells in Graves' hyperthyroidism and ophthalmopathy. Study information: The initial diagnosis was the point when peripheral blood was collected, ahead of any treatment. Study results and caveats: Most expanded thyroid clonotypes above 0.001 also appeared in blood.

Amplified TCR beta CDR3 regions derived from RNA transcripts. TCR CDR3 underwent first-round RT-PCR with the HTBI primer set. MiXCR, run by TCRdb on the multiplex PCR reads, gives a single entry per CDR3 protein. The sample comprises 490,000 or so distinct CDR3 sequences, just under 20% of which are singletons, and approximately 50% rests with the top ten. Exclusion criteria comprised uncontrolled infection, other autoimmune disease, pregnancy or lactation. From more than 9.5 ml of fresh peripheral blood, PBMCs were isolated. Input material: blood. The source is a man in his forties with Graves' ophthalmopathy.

CDR3 DNA: TGTGCCAGCAGCTCCCCGGGGGGGGAACTAGCCAAAAACATTCAGTACTTC. This translates into CASSSPGGELAKNIQYF. The chain carries TRBV11-2 and TRBJ2-4; TRBD2 matches 8 bases. Per germline, CDR1 SGHAT and CDR2 FQNNGV. The junction had 8 bases not matched to a gene; V was cut back by 4 bases and J by 0 bases. CDR3 size: 17 residues. Looking up the rest from reference TRBV11-2 and TRBJ2-4 gives the full variable domain: EAGVAQSPRYKIIEKRQSVAFWCNPISGHATLYWYQQILGQGPKLLIQFQNNGVVDDSQLPKDRFSAERLKGVDSTLKIQPAKLEDSAVYLCASSSPGGELAKNIQYFGAGTRLSVL.